The clone carrying this T cell receptor (beta chain) was observed a few times. Its antigen is as yet unknown. The V gene lost 3 bases and the J gene lost 12 bases, with 21 bases spanning the gap. The germline V gene encodes CDR1 LNHNV and CDR2 YYDKDF (reference sequence). CDR3 length equals 14 residues. Unique molecular identifiers were built into the TCRbeta library. TCRdb recomputed calls from the PCR reads with MiXCR, one row per CDR3 protein. The table has 700,000 to 850,000 distinct CDR3 sequences, approximately 15% seen once. This specimen belongs to a study of T-cell reconstitution after alpha-beta-depleted transplantation in children. Findings and caveats of the study: Several hundred expanded graft clones reportedly supplied alpha-beta T cells about two months after transplant. One year post-transplant, T-cell counts and diversity were largely derived from T cells produced anew.

The sequencing used PBMCs, mostly from graft donor cells, collected 360 days after TCRalphabeta/CD19-depleted stem cell transplant. This chain uses TRBV15 with TRBJ2-7; D is perhaps TRBD1 or TRBD2 (5 bases each). The TCR comes from a male patient younger than 18 who had a stem cell transplant for acute lymphoblastic leukemia, so the T cells may come from the graft donor. CDR3 loop: CATSRTAGTPRMYF. The CDR3 DNA reads TGTGCCACCAGCAGGACTGCCGGGACCCCTCGCATGTACTTC. The variable domain in full, completed from reference TRBV15 and TRBJ2-7, reads DAMVIQNPRYQVTQFGKPVTLSCSQTLNHNVMYWYQQKSSQAPKLLFHYYDKDFNNEADTPDNFQSRRPNTSFCFLDIRSPGLGDTAMYLCATSRTAGTPRMYFGPGTRLTVT.